This T cell receptor (beta chain) comes out of a study of T cells after somatic rescue of genetic block. Profiling relied on immunoSEQ multiplex PCR, and the TCRdb table lists in-frame clones only, not all of them. The table shows approximately 12,000 clones, with around 70% occurring only once. In its sample, this clone was seen a few times. This CDR3 has 16 residues. V lost 1 base to trimming and J lost 3 bases, with 14 bases between them. CDR1 is MNHEY, CDR2 SMNVEV, per germline (reference sequence). The receptor's source is a boy between 5 and 17 years old. The chain is built from TRBV27 and TRBJ2-3; tentative D call: TRBD1 (6 bases). Input material: peripheral blood mononuclear cells (PBMCs). CDR3 in amino acids: CASSLWGTLSTDTQYF. For the CDR3, the DNA is TGTGCCAGCAGTTTATGGGGGACACTGAGTACAGATACGCAGTATTTT.